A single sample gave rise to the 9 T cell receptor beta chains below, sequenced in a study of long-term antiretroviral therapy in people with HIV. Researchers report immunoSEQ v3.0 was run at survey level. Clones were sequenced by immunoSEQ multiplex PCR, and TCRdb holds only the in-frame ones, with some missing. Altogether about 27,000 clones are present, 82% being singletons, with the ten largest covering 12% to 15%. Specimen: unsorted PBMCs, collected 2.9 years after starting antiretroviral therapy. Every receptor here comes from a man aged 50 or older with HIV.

Here the CDR3 DNA reads TGTGCCAGCAGCTTGAATCGGGGGGCGGCCTACAATGAGCAGTTCTTC. This sequence encodes CASSLNRGAAYNEQFF. V gene TRBV11-3 combines with J gene TRBJ2-1; TRBD2 might be the D (7 bases). Germline V gives CDR1 SGHNT, CDR2 YENEEA. The CDR3 has 16 residues. The ends were cut back, 3 bases at V and 2 bases at J, with 14 bases in the middle.

The chain's CDR3 is CASSLTGNPYGYTF. The CDR3 DNA sequence: TGTGCCAGCAGCTTGACCGGGAACCCCTATGGCTACACCTTC. The chain combines TRBV11-2 with TRBJ1-2; D not resolved. V was shortened by 3 bases and J by 4 bases, with 12 bases between the two germline ends. Germline V gives CDR1 SGHAT, CDR2 FQNNGV. The CDR3 totals 14 residues.

The chain's CDR3 is CASSSTRVASSYNSPLHF. The DNA of the CDR3 is TGTGCCAGCAGTTCAACGAGGGTCGCCAGCTCCTATAATTCACCCCTCCACTTT. The chain recombines TRBV27 with TRBJ1-6; D is unclear. The CDR3 has 18 residues. Trimming took off 4 bases at V and 0 bases at J, with 16 bases between the two ends. From germline, CDR1 is MNHEY and CDR2 SMNVEV (reference sequence).

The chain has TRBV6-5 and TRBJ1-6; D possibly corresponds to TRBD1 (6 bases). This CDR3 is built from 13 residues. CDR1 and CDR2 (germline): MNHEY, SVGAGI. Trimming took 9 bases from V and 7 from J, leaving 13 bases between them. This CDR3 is CASGTTRNSPLHF. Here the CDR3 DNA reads TGTGCCAGTGGGACAACTCGAAATTCACCCCTCCACTTT.

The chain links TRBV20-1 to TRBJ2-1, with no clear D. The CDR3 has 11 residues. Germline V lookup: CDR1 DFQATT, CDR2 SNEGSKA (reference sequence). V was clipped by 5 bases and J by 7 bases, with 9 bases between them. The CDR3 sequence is CSALDRNEQFF. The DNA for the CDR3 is TGCAGTGCTTTAGACCGTAATGAGCAGTTCTTC.

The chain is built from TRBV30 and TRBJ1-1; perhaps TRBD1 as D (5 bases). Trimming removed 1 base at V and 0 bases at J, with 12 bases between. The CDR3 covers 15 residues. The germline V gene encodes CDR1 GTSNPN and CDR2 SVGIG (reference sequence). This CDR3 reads CAWSARGTLNTEAFF. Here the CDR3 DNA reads TGTGCCTGGAGTGCCCGCGGGACCTTGAACACTGAAGCTTTCTTT.

CDR3 in DNA: TGTGCCAGCAGCCCCAGACAGGGTGGCACTGAAGCTTTCTTT. Translation gives CASSPRQGGTEAFF. The rearrangement links TRBV7-9 to TRBJ1-1, with 7 bases lining up with TRBD1. V gave up 5 bases and J gave up 4 bases; unmatched junction bases: 7. CDR1 and CDR2 (germline): SEHNR, FQNEAQ (reference sequence). The CDR3 loop spans 14 amino acids.

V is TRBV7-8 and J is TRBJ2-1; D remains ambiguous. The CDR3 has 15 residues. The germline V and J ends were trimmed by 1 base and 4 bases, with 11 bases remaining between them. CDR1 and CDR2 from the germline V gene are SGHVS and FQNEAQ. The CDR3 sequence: CASSLDVRPYNEQFF. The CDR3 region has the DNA TGTGCCAGCAGCTTAGATGTCCGACCATACAATGAGCAGTTCTTC.

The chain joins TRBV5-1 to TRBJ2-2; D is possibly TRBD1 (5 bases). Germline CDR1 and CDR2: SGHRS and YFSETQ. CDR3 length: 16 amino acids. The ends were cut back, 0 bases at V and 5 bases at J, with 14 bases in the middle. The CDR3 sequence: CASSLDGATRTGELFF. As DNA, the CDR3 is TGCGCCAGCAGCTTGGATGGGGCTACCAGGACCGGGGAGCTGTTTTTT.